This is a list of T cell receptor beta chains from one sample in a study of T cell responses to AZD1222 COVID-19 vaccine. TCRdb keeps only in-frame clones here, not all; method: immunoSEQ multiplex PCR. The data show about 150,000 clones, approximately 85% seen once. The sequencing used peripheral blood, collected on day 0 of MenACWY control vaccination. The receptor set was obtained from an adult in good health. The conserved cysteine and the conserved F or W are not part of the CDR3 here.

v_call cdr3_aa
TRBV7-3 ASSSTGKNTEAF
TRBV4-1 ASSQEGLAALNEQY
TRBV21-1 ASSTRDRITTYQETQY
TRBV5-8 ASSLSGGAHNEQF
TRBV5-4 ASSLNGGANTGELF
TRBV3-1/TRBV3-2 ASSQEWAGGFGYEQY
TRBV6-1 ASSEATGASNQPQH
TRBV13 ASSPARGAGTEAF
TRBV7-3 ASSLTNFYEQF
TRBV11-2 ASSFAMDRFNYGYT
TRBV11-3 ASSHPGLSDTQY
TRBV7-3 ASSRRGAGNDGANVLT
TRBV3-1/TRBV3-2 ASSQDRYSGTGELF
TRBV3-1/TRBV3-2 ASSQSRAWAGELF
TRBV28 ASSSVNTEAF
TRBV2 ARGGQGTGELF
TRBV10-1 ASSDSGTGVEKLF
TRBV11-2 ASRRTGNEQF
TRBV20-1 SASGTSGPTDTQY
TRBV10-1 ASSESTSLSGELF
TRBV11-2 ASSFRGEIQALSGNTIY
TRBV30 AWNTAGTEELF